The 32 T cell receptor beta chains below all came from one sample that was sequenced in a study of T cell repertoires in aging, cancer and after chemotherapy. TCR beta rearrangements were amplified from peripheral blood genomic DNA. A mixed TRB-A/B primer pool amplified rearranged TRB by multiplex touch-down PCR. TCRdb recomputed calls from the multiplex PCR reads with MiXCR, one row per CDR3 protein. The sample consists of roughly 6,500 distinct CDR3 sequences, around 29% of them appearing once. Sequencing was performed on blood. These receptors were collected from a human donor with a blood cancer.

This sequence joins TRBV12-3 or TRBV12-4 and TRBJ2-7; 7 bases fit TRBD1. V dropped 0 bases and J dropped 2; count of bases not matched to a gene: 4. This CDR3 region has 15 residues. The CDR3 spells CASSLAGQGAYEQYF. CDR3 in DNA: TGTGCCAGCAGTTTAGCGGGGCAGGGGGCCTACGAGCAGTACTTC.

On this clonotype itself: Relative to the germline gene, one junction end is altered; a read error may explain this. The chain carries TRBV18 and TRBJ2-7; D might be TRBD1 (6 bases). Germline CDR1 KGHSH, CDR2 LQKENI. This CDR3 is 11 amino acids long. CDR3 sequence: CASSPPRGTGF. DNA for the CDR3: TGTGCCAGCTCACCACCCAGGGGCACTGGCTTC.

This clonotype has more than one count but fewer than ten. J is TRBJ1-2 and V is TRBV19; D gene unclear. Germline V gene data show CDR1 as LNHDA and CDR2 as SQIVND (reference sequence). The CDR3 consists of 13 residues. The V and J ends lost 7 bases and 6 bases respectively, with 15 bases between them. CDR3 nucleotides: TGTGCCAGTAACCTCGGACTAAATAATGGCTACACCTTC. Protein sequence: CASNLGLNNGYTF.

This chain connects TRBV12-3 or TRBV12-4 to TRBJ2-7; TRBD1 matches at 7 bases. Trimming removed 7 bases from V and 5 bases from J; junction bases left unmatched: 17. The CDR3 loop spans 16 amino acids. CDR3 DNA: TGTGCCAGCAACCCCGGACAGGACCACCACCACGACGAGCAGTACTTC. As protein: CASNPGQDHHHDEQYF.

V is TRBV6-5 and J is TRBJ2-7; TRBD1 matches 10 bases. CDR1 MNHEY and CDR2 SVGAGI come from the germline V gene. With 6 bases clipped from V and 5 bases from J, the junction kept 4 bases outside the gene matches. This CDR3 contains 13 residues. The CDR3 nucleotides are TGTGCCAGCAGGAGGGGACAGGGGCACGAGCAGTACTTC. It translates to CASRRGQGHEQYF.

The rearrangement joins TRBV5-1 to TRBJ1-2; weak D call: TRBD1 (5 bases). CDR1 is SGHRS, CDR2 YFSETQ, per germline. Trimming cost V 4 bases and J 6 bases, with 13 bases left between them. This CDR3 comprises 13 residues. CDR3: CASSRIMTDGYTF. Here the CDR3 DNA reads TGCGCCAGCAGCCGAATAATGACAGATGGCTACACCTTC.

This clonotype was observed a few times. The rearrangement links TRBV20-1 to TRBJ1-2; unclear D gene. Germline CDR1 is DFQATT and CDR2 is SNEGSKA (reference sequence). The CDR3 extends over 12 amino acids. DNA of the CDR3: TGCAGCGCGGCGTTTGGGCCCTATGGCTACACCTTC. It codes for CSAAFGPYGYTF.

This clonotype was seen more than once but under ten times. The chain has TRBV12-3 or TRBV12-4 and TRBJ1-6; 7 bases agree with TRBD1. V lost 7 bases to trimming and J lost 7 bases; unmatched junction nucleotides: 7. The CDR3 totals 14 residues. The CDR3 DNA is TGTGCCAGCATCAGACAGGGTGTAAATTCACCCCTCCACTTT. Protein: CASIRQGVNSPLHF.

This clonotype was picked up a small number of times. This sequence joins TRBV5-4 and TRBJ2-2; possible D gene TRBD1, 6 bases. Trimming took off 3 bases at V and 5 bases at J, with 11 bases between the two ends. Looked up from germline, CDR1 is SGHNT and CDR2 is YYREEE (reference sequence). The CDR3 length is 14 residues. The CDR3 region has the DNA TGTGCCAGCAGCTCCTACAGGGATACCGGGGAGCTGTTTTTT. As protein: CASSSYRDTGELFF.

This clonotype was seen once. The chain combines TRBV12-3 or TRBV12-4 with TRBJ2-3, with TRBD2 identical over 11 bases. The trim removed 4 bases at V and 2 bases at J, leaving 2 bases unmatched. The CDR3 has 15 residues. CDR3 residues: CASSSSGRPTDTQYF. Written as DNA, the CDR3 is TGTGCCAGCAGTTCTAGCGGGAGGCCCACAGATACGCAGTATTTT.

This clonotype came up a few times. The chain is built from TRBV20-1 and TRBJ2-1; D is unclear. The CDR3 covers 13 residues. Between the trimmed V and J ends, which lost 4 bases and 9 bases, there was a span of 16 bases. Germline assignment: CDR1 DFQATT and CDR2 SNEGSKA (reference sequence). The CDR3, as DNA: TGCAGTGCTACCATCCTAGAGGACGGTGAGCAGTTCTTC. It encodes CSATILEDGEQFF.

This clonotype is termed medium-sized (0.01 to 0.1%). V usage is TRBV12-3 or TRBV12-4 and J usage is TRBJ2-2; D unclear. The CDR3 length is 15 residues. Trimming pared 3 bases from V and 7 bases from J, leaving 15 bases between. CDR3 nucleotides: TGTGCCAGCAGTTTGGGGTCCCTGTTGGGCGGGGAGCTGTTTTTT. Amino acid sequence: CASSLGSLLGGELFF.

V usage is TRBV4-2 and J usage is TRBJ2-5; unclear D gene. Deletions cut 0 bases from V and 6 bases from J, with 5 bases between. The germline V gene encodes CDR1 LGHNA and CDR2 YNFKEQ. The CDR3 loop spans 12 amino acids. The CDR3 sequence is CASSQDRKTQYF. Here the CDR3 DNA reads TGTGCCAGCAGCCAAGACCGAAAGACCCAGTACTTC.

The chain is built from TRBV11-1 and TRBJ1-2, with unresolved D. This CDR3 region has 13 residues. Trimming removed 5 bases from V and 0 bases from J, with 7 bases in between. CDR1 is SGHAT, CDR2 FQDESV, per germline (reference sequence). CDR3: CASSIGPNYGYTF. The CDR3, as DNA: TGTGCCAGCAGCATCGGACCTAACTATGGCTACACCTTC.

The chain couples TRBV6-1 to TRBJ1-1; no clear D gene. Trimming left V 2 bases short and J 7 bases short, with 11 bases between. CDR1 is MNHNS, CDR2 SASEGT, per germline. The CDR3 sequence is 13 residues long. CDR3 region: CASSEYVIGEAFF. CDR3 nucleotide sequence: TGTGCCAGCAGTGAATACGTTATCGGTGAAGCTTTCTTT.

The CDR3 is CASSGTGVTEQFF. CDR3 in DNA: TGTGCCAGTAGTGGGACAGGGGTAACCGAGCAGTTCTTC. The V gene is TRBV19, the J gene TRBJ2-1; 10 positions match TRBD1. Germline trimming cut 5 bases from V and 10 bases from J; bases unmatched to any gene: 5. The CDR3 sequence is 13 residues long. Germline CDR1 is LNHDA and CDR2 is SQIVND (reference sequence).

Only a few counts were recorded for this clonotype. The chain carries TRBV12-3 or TRBV12-4 and TRBJ2-2, with TRBD2 identical over 7 bases. J lost 3 bases, V lost 2 bases, and 3 bases had no gene match. This CDR3 comprises 15 residues. The DNA of the CDR3 is TGTGCCAGCAGTTTAACTAGCGCCCACACCGGGGAGCTGTTTTTT. Amino acid sequence: CASSLTSAHTGELFF.

The rearrangement uses TRBV6-6 and TRBJ1-4; TRBD1 aligns across 8 bases. This CDR3 has 15 amino acids. Germline CDR1 reads MNHNY; CDR2 reads SVGAGI (reference sequence). Losses at the gene ends were 6 bases for V and 8 bases for J; bases not matched to a gene: 11. The CDR3 DNA follows: TGTGCCAGCAGCTTGAAAGGACAGGGTGGAGAAAAACTGTTTTTT. It codes for CASSLKGQGGEKLFF.

This clonotype is labeled as medium-sized. The chain uses TRBV30 and TRBJ1-4, with D perhaps TRBD1 (5 bases). Germline CDR1 is GTSNPN and CDR2 is SVGIG (reference sequence). CDR3 length equals 14 residues. V was cut by 0 bases and J by 6 bases, with 11 bases left in between. The CDR3 nucleotides are TGTGCCTGGAGTGTACCAGGGCGGGATGAAAAACTGTTTTTT. It translates to CAWSVPGRDEKLFF.

V is TRBV21-1 and J is TRBJ2-6; TRBD2 reflects the table's D call only, with no check against the DNA. TRBV21-1 is a listed pseudogene. This CDR3 contains 20 residues. CDR3 bases: TGTGCCAGCAGGAGTTGGGCCACCGGCAGGGATAACTCTTGGGCCAACGTCCTGACTTTC. It is translated as CASRSWATGRDNSWANVLTF.

Worth noting for this clonotype: A much larger clone sits a single nucleotide away, making a read error possible. V gene TRBV19 combines with J gene TRBJ2-1; D not resolved. In germline, CDR1 is LNHDA, CDR2 SQIVND (reference sequence). Trimming cost V 8 bases and J 5 bases, with 13 bases left between them. CDR3 length: 13 residues. As DNA, the CDR3 is TGTGCCAGTCGGGCCGACGAACACAATGAGCAGTTCTTC. This translates into CASRADEHNEQFF.

V and J are TRBV20-1 and TRBJ2-1; 10 nucleotides match TRBD1. CDR3 length equals 12 residues. J was trimmed by 7 bases and V by 6 bases; bases with no gene match: 3. CDR1 and CDR2 from the germline V gene are DFQATT and SNEGSKA (reference sequence). CDR3 sequence: CSAPGQGNEQFF. CDR3 nucleotide sequence: TGCAGTGCCCCGGGACAGGGGAATGAGCAGTTCTTC.

The chain couples TRBV12-3 or TRBV12-4 to TRBJ2-7; 8 positions agree with TRBD2. V trimming: 8 bases; J trimming: 3 bases; junction bases outside the gene matches: 15. The CDR3 consists of 16 residues. The CDR3 bases are TGTGCCAGCCCTCCGGACGGCGGGGGGAATTTCTACGAGCAGTACTTC. It is translated as CASPPDGGGNFYEQYF.

This clonotype is labeled as medium-sized. The chain joins TRBV11-1 to TRBJ2-3; D call uncertain. The CDR3 is 15 residues long. Germline lookup yields CDR1 SGHAT and CDR2 FQDESV (reference sequence). Trimming pared 1 base from V and 2 bases from J, leaving 10 bases between. CDR3 sequence: CASSLGPEYTDTQYF. CDR3 sequence (DNA): TGTGCCAGCAGCTTAGGGCCGGAATACACAGATACGCAGTATTTT.

This rearrangement joins TRBV13 to TRBJ1-4; the D is unclear. The CDR3 runs 16 residues. CDR1 is PRHDT and CDR2 is FYEKMQ in the germline V gene (reference sequence). The V end was cut by 4 bases, the J end by 2 bases, with 14 bases between. The CDR3, as DNA: TGTGCCAGCAGCTCCCTTCGGGCCCTCACTAATGAAAAACTGTTTTTT. Encoded protein: CASSSLRALTNEKLFF.

The genes are TRBV12-3 or TRBV12-4 and TRBJ1-3; D is uncertain. Trimming took 6 bases from V and 0 from J, leaving 9 bases between them. The CDR3 length is 14 residues. The CDR3 loop is CASSELYSGNTIYF. Here the CDR3 DNA reads TGTGCCAGCAGCGAGCTTTACTCTGGAAACACCATATATTTT.

The V and J genes are TRBV11-2 and TRBJ1-6, with D hard to call. Trimming cost V 3 bases and J 12 bases, with 12 bases left between them. The germline gives CDR1 SGHAT, CDR2 FQNNGV. The length of the CDR3 is 13 residues. The CDR3 nucleotides are TGTGCCAGCAGCTTTTTATCTTCGGAACCCCTCCACTTT. It yields the protein CASSFLSSEPLHF.

This clonotype was detected only a few times. The chain joins TRBV5-4 to TRBJ1-4, with a weak D call TRBD1 (5 bases). V was trimmed by 2 bases and J by 5 bases, leaving 13 bases between them. Germline V gene lookup returns CDR1 SGHNT and CDR2 YYREEE (reference sequence). This CDR3 region has 15 residues. For the CDR3, the DNA is TGTGCCAGCAGCTTCCGGGACGGCCCGAATGAAAAACTGTTTTTT. It specifies CASSFRDGPNEKLFF.

A few counts support this clonotype. V usage is TRBV12-3 or TRBV12-4 and J usage is TRBJ1-5; 7 nucleotides match TRBD1. This CDR3 contains 14 residues. V lost 6 bases and J lost 5; bases outside the gene matches: 7. The CDR3 region is CASSSRQGDQPQHF. The DNA for the CDR3 is TGTGCCAGCAGCTCCCGACAGGGAGATCAGCCCCAGCATTTT.

This clonotype was found once. The junction and the germline gene differ at one end; a read error may be behind it. The chain combines TRBV20-1 with TRBJ1-6; D possibly corresponds to TRBD1 (5 bases). Germline V gives CDR1 DFQATT, CDR2 SNEGSKA (reference sequence). CDR3 size: 13 residues. CDR3 sequence (DNA): TGCAGTGCTATTGGGGGTATGGAGTCACCCCTCCGCTTT. Its protein is CSAIGGMESPLRF.

By sample share, this clonotype is medium-sized. The chain joins TRBV6-2 or TRBV6-3 to TRBJ1-2; no definite D call. The germline V gene encodes CDR1 MNHEY and CDR2 SVGEGT. CDR3 length: 13 amino acids. V was pared by 3 bases and J by 2 bases, with 7 bases between. The CDR3 sequence: CASSYYPNYGYTF. As DNA, the CDR3 is TGTGCCAGCAGTTATTATCCGAACTATGGCTACACCTTC.

This clonotype was observed a few times. The chain has TRBV4-2 and TRBJ2-2, with D maybe TRBD2 (6 bases). V was clipped by 1 base and J by 7 bases, with 7 bases between them. Germline V lookup: CDR1 LGHNA, CDR2 YNFKEQ. The CDR3 sequence is 13 residues long. The chain's CDR3 is CASSQAGVGELFF. The CDR3 coding sequence is TGTGCCAGCAGCCAAGCGGGAGTCGGGGAGCTGTTTTTT.